These T cell receptor beta chains were read from a single sample in a study of blood T cell repertoires in COVID-19. The method was immunoSEQ multiplex PCR; TCRdb's version includes in-frame clones alone and lacks a portion of them. The sample shows around 280,000 clones, approximately 88% of them seen only once. Sequences were obtained from PBMCs or T cells enriched from blood (not recorded which). These receptors came from a middle-aged woman who had recovered from COVID-19. The CDR3 runs from the conserved cysteine through the conserved F or W. The order of the fields is CDR3 length, V gene, CDR3 protein.

cdr3_length: 13; v_call: TRBV7-8; cdr3_aa: CASSRDREAELFF
cdr3_length: 18; v_call: TRBV19; cdr3_aa: CASSHRDRGKWSNQPQHF
cdr3_length: 13; v_call: TRBV12-3/TRBV12-4; cdr3_aa: CASSWGSGETQYF
cdr3_length: 13; v_call: TRBV28; cdr3_aa: CASSPDRGYEQYF
cdr3_length: 15; v_call: TRBV5-1; cdr3_aa: CASSYGAGGINEQFF
cdr3_length: 17; v_call: TRBV2; cdr3_aa: CASSVAGLATNTGELFF
cdr3_length: 12; v_call: TRBV20-1; cdr3_aa: CSASNSYNEQFF
cdr3_length: 11; v_call: TRBV20-1; cdr3_aa: CSAARGYEQYF
cdr3_length: 12; v_call: TRBV5-1; cdr3_aa: CASGQAPYEQYF
cdr3_length: 18; v_call: TRBV5-1; cdr3_aa: CASSRRGRRGSRSNEQFF
cdr3_length: 14; v_call: TRBV30; cdr3_aa: CAWSVRSGRNTIYF
cdr3_length: 15; v_call: TRBV9; cdr3_aa: CASSDTPTGVYGYTF
cdr3_length: 15; v_call: TRBV28; cdr3_aa: CASSPTPPRGNTIYF
cdr3_length: 13; v_call: TRBV27; cdr3_aa: CASSPGLNSPLHF
cdr3_length: 15; v_call: TRBV7-9; cdr3_aa: CASGFTSGSGNEQFF
cdr3_length: 18; v_call: TRBV28; cdr3_aa: CASSSRGTSGSNPYEQYF
cdr3_length: 15; v_call: TRBV5-4; cdr3_aa: CASSQNPTGSYEQYF
cdr3_length: 15; v_call: TRBV6-5; cdr3_aa: CASRVGQGSTDTQYF
cdr3_length: 14; v_call: TRBV4-2; cdr3_aa: CASSQDSSREGYTF
cdr3_length: 15; v_call: TRBV5-5; cdr3_aa: CASSLTGGPYNEQFF
cdr3_length: 13; v_call: TRBV10-3; cdr3_aa: CATEGQPLNEQFF
cdr3_length: 20; v_call: TRBV7-2; cdr3_aa: CASSLAAVVAVYSGANVLTF
cdr3_length: 16; v_call: TRBV21-1; cdr3_aa: CASSNRQDPMNTEAFF
cdr3_length: 15; v_call: TRBV7-3; cdr3_aa: CASSHSGAPPYEQYF
cdr3_length: 14; v_call: TRBV7-9; cdr3_aa: CASSLALIGYEQYF
cdr3_length: 13; v_call: TRBV6-5; cdr3_aa: CASSPTGGYGYTF
cdr3_length: 20; v_call: TRBV27; cdr3_aa: CAIGTGGPQGPHYPTDTQYF
cdr3_length: 14; v_call: TRBV7-9; cdr3_aa: CASSSRGPPYEQYF
cdr3_length: 16; v_call: TRBV7-9; cdr3_aa: CASSDQRGQGNTEAFF
cdr3_length: 13; v_call: TRBV7-2; cdr3_aa: CASSSLSRETQYF
cdr3_length: 16; v_call: TRBV6-1; cdr3_aa: CASSEAVGQGNQPQHF